Below, one T cell receptor beta chain is given with its context. Sequenced by immunoSEQ multiplex PCR; TCRdb stores in-frame clones only, minus some. This sample has around 1.5 million clones, with 98% found just once. The data were taken from a study of shared clonotypes between healthy human individuals. The length of the CDR3 is 15 residues. The germline CDR1 and CDR2 sequences are MNHEY and SVGAGI. With 2 bases clipped from V and 2 bases from J, the junction kept 0 bases outside the gene matches. This sequence joins TRBV6-5 and TRBJ2-1, with TRBD1 identical over 10 bases. The sequencing sample was made of naive CD4+ T cells sorted from blood. Subset given: CD45RA+ positively selected. The receptor's source is a man under 40 in good health. CDR3 nucleotides: TGTGCCAGCAGTTACGGACAGGGGGCCTACAATGAGCAGTTCTTC. It yields the protein CASSYGQGAYNEQFF.